The sequence of this T cell receptor (beta chain) was determined in a study of cytomegalovirus exposure and HLA in healthy donors. The PCR had 60 Vbeta and 13 Jbeta primers. Sequencing used immunoSEQ multiplex PCR; TCRdb keeps in-frame clones, though not all of them. The sample lists some 130,000 clones, roughly 85% occurring once. The CDR3 loop spans 11 amino acids. Trimming took 3 bases from V and 8 from J, leaving 8 bases between them. Germline CDR1 SQVTM, CDR2 ANQGSEA. This clone occurred once. The V gene is TRBV29-1, the J gene TRBJ1-3, with D hard to call. The sequencing input was PBMCs. This clonotype originated in a woman in her 30s in good health and CMV-seropositive. The DNA of the CDR3 is TGCAGCGTTGACCGCGGAGACACCATATATTTT. Protein product: CSVDRGDTIYF.